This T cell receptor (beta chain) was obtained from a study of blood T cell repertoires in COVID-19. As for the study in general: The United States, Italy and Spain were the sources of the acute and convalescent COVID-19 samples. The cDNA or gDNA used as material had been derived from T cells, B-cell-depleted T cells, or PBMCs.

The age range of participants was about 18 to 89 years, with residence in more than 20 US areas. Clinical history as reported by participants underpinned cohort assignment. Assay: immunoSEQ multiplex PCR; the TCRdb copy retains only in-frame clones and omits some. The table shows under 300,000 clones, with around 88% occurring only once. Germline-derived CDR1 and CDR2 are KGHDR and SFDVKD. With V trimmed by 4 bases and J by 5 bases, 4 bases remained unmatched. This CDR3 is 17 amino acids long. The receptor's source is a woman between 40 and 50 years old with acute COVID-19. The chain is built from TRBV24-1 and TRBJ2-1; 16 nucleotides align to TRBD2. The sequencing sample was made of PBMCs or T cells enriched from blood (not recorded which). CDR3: CATSEGTSGRVDNEQFF. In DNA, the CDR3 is TGTGCCACCAGTGAAGGGACTAGCGGGAGGGTTGACAATGAGCAGTTCTTC.